This passage covers 14 T cell receptor beta chains from one sample sequenced in a study of T cells in localized non-small cell lung cancer. Clones were read by immunoSEQ multiplex PCR, and TCRdb kept only the in-frame ones, dropping some. The sample has about 130,000 clones, 89% seen once; the top ten hold around 1.5%. The sequencing here drew on peripheral blood, taken before any cancer treatment. These receptors all stem from a female donor of 60 years or more with stage I lung adenocarcinoma.

The chain carries TRBV28 and TRBJ2-1, with D unresolved. V shed 7 bases and J shed 10 bases, with 14 bases lying between them. The CDR3 runs 12 residues. In germline, CDR1 is MDHEN, CDR2 SYDVKM. The CDR3 loop reads CASKAYLGEQFF. The CDR3 coding sequence is TGTGCCAGCAAGGCCTACCTGGGAGAGCAGTTCTTC. The complete variable domain, with remaining parts taken from reference TRBV28 and TRBJ2-1, reads DVKVTQSSRYLVKRTGEKVFLECVQDMDHENMFWYRQDPGLGLRLIYFSYDVKMKEKGDIPEGYSVSREKKERFSLILESASTNQTSMYLCASKAYLGEQFFGPGTRLTVL.

The chain combines TRBV11-2 with TRBJ1-4; TRBD1 is a possible D gene (5 bases). Trimming stripped 4 bases from V and 2 bases from J, with 14 bases between. Germline V lookup: CDR1 SGHAT, CDR2 FQNNGV. The CDR3 extends over 16 amino acids. In DNA, the CDR3 is TGTGCCAGCAGCTGGACGGGACCAGTCACTAATGAAAAACTGTTTTTT. Translated: CASSWTGPVTNEKLFF.

This clone was seen a few times. This sequence joins TRBV7-2 and TRBJ2-1; TRBD2 agrees at 11 bases. The CDR3 runs to 12 residues. Germline V lookup: CDR1 SGHTA, CDR2 FQGNSA. The J segment lost 13 bases and the V segment lost 4 bases, leaving 3 bases of the junction unmatched. CDR3 sequence: CASSWGLAEQFF. The CDR3 DNA reads TGTGCCAGCAGCTGGGGACTAGCGGAACAGTTCTTC.

This chain links TRBV6-6 with TRBJ2-7; D is unresolved. The CDR3 has 15 residues. The germline gives CDR1 MNHNY, CDR2 SVGAGI (reference sequence). V dropped 7 bases and J dropped 2 bases, with 18 bases sitting between them. The CDR3 sequence is CASTTLLGFAYEQYF. As DNA, the CDR3 is TGTGCCAGCACTACTTTACTTGGGTTCGCCTACGAGCAGTACTTC.

The chain employs TRBV6-1 and TRBJ1-3, with unresolved D. The germline CDR1 and CDR2 sequences are MNHNS and SASEGT. This CDR3 spans 15 amino acids. V gave up 6 bases and J gave up 0 bases, with 12 bases separating them. In DNA, the CDR3 is TGTGCCAGCAGCACTAATTGGAGCTCTGGAAACACCATATATTTT. It specifies CASSTNWSSGNTIYF.

The V call is TRBV10-1, the J call TRBJ1-5, with TRBD1 as a possible D gene (6 bases). Germline V gene data show CDR1 as WNHNN and CDR2 as SYGVQD (reference sequence). The CDR3 runs to 17 residues. The V gene lost 7 bases and the J gene lost 0 bases, with 19 bases spanning the gap. Written as DNA, the CDR3 is TGCGCCAGCACGACAGGTAGAACTGATTATAGCAATCAGCCCCAGCATTTT. This codes for CASTTGRTDYSNQPQHF.

The rearrangement links TRBV7-2 to TRBJ2-1; D might be TRBD1 (5 bases). The CDR3 is 16 amino acids. Germline CDR1 is SGHTA and CDR2 is FQGNSA. Trimming cost V 5 bases and J 9 bases, with 23 bases left between them. The CDR3 spells CASSQSQGPRGAEQFF. The CDR3 DNA reads as TGTGCCAGCAGCCAATCTCAAGGACCTAGGGGCGCTGAGCAGTTCTTC.

The DNA of the CDR3 is TGTGCCTGGAGTAGGGTGCAGTTGAACACTGAAGCTTTCTTT. Residues: CAWSRVQLNTEAFF. The V gene is TRBV30, the J gene TRBJ1-1, with D unclear. Germline CDR1 GTSNPN, CDR2 SVGIG (reference sequence). CDR3 length: 14 amino acids. Between the trimmed V and J ends, which lost 2 bases and 0 bases, there was a span of 10 bases.

The V call is TRBV27, the J call TRBJ2-5; 7 bases agree with TRBD2. V shed 5 bases, J shed 3 bases, and the junction held 3 bases outside the gene matches. The germline V gene encodes CDR1 MNHEY and CDR2 SMNVEV (reference sequence). This CDR3 spans 13 amino acids. CDR3 in amino acids: CASSRGGEETQYF. In DNA form, the CDR3 reads TGTGCCAGCAGTAGGGGAGGGGAAGAGACCCAGTACTTC.

This chain uses TRBV18 with TRBJ2-7; D is undetermined. The CDR3 is 16 amino acids. In germline, CDR1 is KGHSH, CDR2 LQKENI. Between the trimmed V and J ends, which lost 5 bases and 5 bases, there was a span of 22 bases. Here the CDR3 DNA reads TGTGCCAGCTCATCAGACCCGCCACGGTTAGGGAACGAGCAGTACTTC. Its protein is CASSSDPPRLGNEQYF.

The chain joins TRBV5-1 to TRBJ2-7; D remains unclear. There are 14 residues in the CDR3. Trimming took off 3 bases at V and 0 bases at J, with 10 bases between the two ends. CDR1 and CDR2 from the germline V gene are SGHRS and YFSETQ. The DNA of the CDR3 is TGCGCCAGCAGCTCATCCAGGAGCTCCTACGAGCAGTACTTC. Translation: CASSSSRSSYEQYF.

This chain links TRBV2 with TRBJ2-5, with 10 bases lining up with TRBD1. In germline, CDR1 is SNHLY, CDR2 FYNNEI. The junction had 6 bases not matched to a gene; V was cut back by 6 bases and J by 5 bases. This CDR3 has 14 amino acids. CDR3 in DNA: TGTGCCAGCAGCTCCAGGACAGGGGGGGAGACCCAGTACTTC. Translation: CASSSRTGGETQYF.

J is TRBJ2-7 and V is TRBV25-1, with D tentatively TRBD2 (6 bases). The length of the CDR3 is 16 residues. V dropped 7 bases and J dropped 0 bases, with 19 bases sitting between them. Germline CDR1 is MGHDK and CDR2 is SYGVNS. The CDR3 reads CASTSPEAGSSYEQYF. As DNA, the CDR3 is TGTGCCAGCACCTCACCTGAGGCGGGATCCTCCTACGAGCAGTACTTC.

The genes are TRBV6-1 and TRBJ2-7; no clear D gene. This CDR3 has 12 amino acids. Trimming pared 7 bases from V and 5 bases from J, leaving 12 bases between. CDR1 is MNHNS, CDR2 SASEGT, per germline. The CDR3 protein is CASTSVLNEQYF. The CDR3 DNA reads as TGTGCCAGCACAAGCGTCCTGAACGAGCAGTACTTC.